Detailed here is one T cell receptor beta chain. This entry comes from a study of Tregs in tolerant kidney transplant recipients. In germline, CDR1 is SGHTA, CDR2 FQGTGA. The ends were cut back, 1 base at V and 2 bases at J, with 9 bases in the middle. The CDR3 runs to 15 residues. Mixed chimerism was transient after nonmyeloablative marrow transplants from related graft donors. Only in-frame clones appear in the TCRdb table, and some are missing; sequencing was by immunoSEQ multiplex PCR. This table has about 64,000 clones, around 87% appearing once. The sample in question was CD4+ T cells from blood (PBMCs), obtained 6 months after the transplant. The chain uses TRBV7-3 and TRBJ2-1; tentative D call: TRBD2 (5 bases). The origin of this receptor is a human patient who received a combined kidney and bone marrow transplant. Some T cells may possibly be graft donor cells. For the CDR3, the DNA is TGTGCCAGCAGCTTAAGAGGGCTAACCTACAATGAGCAGTTCTTC. Protein: CASSLRGLTYNEQFF.